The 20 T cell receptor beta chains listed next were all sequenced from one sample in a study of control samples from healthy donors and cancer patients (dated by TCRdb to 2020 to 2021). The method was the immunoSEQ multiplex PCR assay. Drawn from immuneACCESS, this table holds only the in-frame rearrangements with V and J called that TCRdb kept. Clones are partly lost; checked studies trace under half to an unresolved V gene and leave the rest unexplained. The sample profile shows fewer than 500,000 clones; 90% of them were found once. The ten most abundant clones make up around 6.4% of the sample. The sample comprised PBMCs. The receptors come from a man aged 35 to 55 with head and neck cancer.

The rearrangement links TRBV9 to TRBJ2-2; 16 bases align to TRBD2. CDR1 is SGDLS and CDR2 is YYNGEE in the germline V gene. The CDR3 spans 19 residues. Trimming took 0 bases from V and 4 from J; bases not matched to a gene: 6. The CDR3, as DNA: TGTGCCAGCAGCGTAGCGGGACTAGCGGGGGGGCTCGTCACCGGGGAGCTGTTTTTT. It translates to CASSVAGLAGGLVTGELFF.

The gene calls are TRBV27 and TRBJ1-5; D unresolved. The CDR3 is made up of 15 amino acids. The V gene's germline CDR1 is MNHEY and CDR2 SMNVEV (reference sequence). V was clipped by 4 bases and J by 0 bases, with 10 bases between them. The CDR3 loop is CASSSEQYSNQPQHF. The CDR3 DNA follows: TGTGCCAGCAGTTCAGAACAGTATAGCAATCAGCCCCAGCATTTT.

This chain's CDR3 is CASSQTTGRDNEQFF. In DNA, the CDR3 is TGCGCCAGCAGCCAAACGACAGGGAGGGACAATGAGCAGTTCTTC. The chain uses TRBV5-1 and TRBJ2-1, with D perhaps given as TRBD1 or TRBD2 (7 bases each). The CDR3 has 15 residues. Trimming removed 4 bases at V and 5 bases at J, with 16 bases between. Germline V gene data show CDR1 as SGHRS and CDR2 as YFSETQ.

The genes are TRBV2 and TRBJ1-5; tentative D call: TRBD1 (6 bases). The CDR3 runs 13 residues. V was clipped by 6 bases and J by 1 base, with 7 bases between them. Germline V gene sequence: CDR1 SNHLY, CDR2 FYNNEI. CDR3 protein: CASSQGSNQPQHF. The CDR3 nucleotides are TGTGCCAGCAGCCAGGGGAGCAATCAGCCCCAGCATTTT.

This CDR3 is CAWEGPANTEAFF. The CDR3, as DNA: TGTGCCTGGGAGGGACCTGCGAACACTGAAGCTTTCTTT. The rearrangement links TRBV30 to TRBJ1-1, with D possibly TRBD1 on 5 matching bases. Per the germline V gene, CDR1 is GTSNPN and CDR2 is SVGIG (reference sequence). Trimming removed 5 bases at V and 1 base at J, with 11 bases between. The CDR3 loop spans 13 amino acids. The full variable domain, completed using reference TRBV30 and TRBJ1-1, is SQTIHQWPATLVQPVGSPLSLECTVEGTSNPNLYWYRQAAGRGLQLLFYSVGIGQISSEVPQNLSASRPQDRQFILSSKKLLLSDSGFYLCAWEGPANTEAFFGQGTRLTVV.

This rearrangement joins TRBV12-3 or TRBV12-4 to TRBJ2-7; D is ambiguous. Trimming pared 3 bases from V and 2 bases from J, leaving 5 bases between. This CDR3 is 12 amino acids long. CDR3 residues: CASSFQTYEQYF. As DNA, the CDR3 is TGTGCCAGCAGTTTTCAGACCTACGAGCAGTACTTC.

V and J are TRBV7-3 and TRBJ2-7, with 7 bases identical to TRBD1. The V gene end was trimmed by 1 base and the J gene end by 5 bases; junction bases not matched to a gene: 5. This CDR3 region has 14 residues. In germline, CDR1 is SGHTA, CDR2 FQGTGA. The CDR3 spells CASSLRNRGDEQYF. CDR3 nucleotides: TGTGCCAGCAGCTTAAGAAACAGGGGAGACGAGCAGTACTTC.

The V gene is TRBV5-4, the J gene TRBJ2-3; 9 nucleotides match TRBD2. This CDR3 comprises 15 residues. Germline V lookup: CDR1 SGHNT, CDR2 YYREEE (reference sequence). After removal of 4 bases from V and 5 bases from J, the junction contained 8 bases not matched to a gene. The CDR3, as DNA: TGTGCCAGCAGCACGCGACTAGCGGAACAAGATACGCAGTATTTT. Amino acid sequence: CASSTRLAEQDTQYF.

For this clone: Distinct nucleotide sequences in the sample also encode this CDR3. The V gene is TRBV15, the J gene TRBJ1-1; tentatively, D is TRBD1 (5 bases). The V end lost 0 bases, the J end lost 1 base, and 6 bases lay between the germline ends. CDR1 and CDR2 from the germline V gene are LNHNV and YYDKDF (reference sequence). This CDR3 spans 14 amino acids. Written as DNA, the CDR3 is TGTGCCACCAGCAGAGACAGGGCGAACACTGAAGCTTTCTTT. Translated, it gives CATSRDRANTEAFF.

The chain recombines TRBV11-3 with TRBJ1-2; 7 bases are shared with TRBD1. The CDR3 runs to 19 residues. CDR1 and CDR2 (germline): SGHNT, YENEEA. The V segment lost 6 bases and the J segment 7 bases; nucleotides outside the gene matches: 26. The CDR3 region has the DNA TGTGCCAGCAGGGGTTCCAACAGGGGAGGGAAGTTAGGGGGCCTTGGCTACACCTTC. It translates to CASRGSNRGGKLGGLGYTF.

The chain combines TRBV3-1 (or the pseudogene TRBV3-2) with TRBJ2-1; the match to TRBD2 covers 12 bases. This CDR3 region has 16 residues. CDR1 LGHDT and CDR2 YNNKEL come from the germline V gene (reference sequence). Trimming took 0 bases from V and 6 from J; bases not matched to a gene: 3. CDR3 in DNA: TGTGCCAGCAGCCAAGAGGAGACTAGCGGGAGCAATGAGCAGTTCTTC. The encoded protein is CASSQEETSGSNEQFF.

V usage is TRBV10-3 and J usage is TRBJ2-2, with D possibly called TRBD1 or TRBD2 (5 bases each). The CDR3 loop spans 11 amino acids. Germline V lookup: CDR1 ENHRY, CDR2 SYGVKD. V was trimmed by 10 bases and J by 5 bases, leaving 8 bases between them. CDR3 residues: CATWGTGELFF. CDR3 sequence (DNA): TGTGCCACCTGGGGGACCGGGGAGCTGTTTTTT.

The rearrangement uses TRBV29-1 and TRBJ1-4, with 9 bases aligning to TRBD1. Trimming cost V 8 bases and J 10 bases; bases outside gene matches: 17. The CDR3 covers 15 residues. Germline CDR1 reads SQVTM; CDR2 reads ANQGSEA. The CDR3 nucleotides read TGCAGCACAAGGGACAGGGACGATCAGGGCGGAAAACTGTTTTTT. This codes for CSTRDRDDQGGKLFF. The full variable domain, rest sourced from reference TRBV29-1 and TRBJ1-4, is SAVISQKPSRDICQRGTSLTIQCQVDSQVTMMFWYRQQPGQSLTLIATANQGSEATYESGFVIDKFPISRPNLTFSTLTVSNMSPEDSSIYLCSTRDRDDQGGKLFFGSGTQLSVL.

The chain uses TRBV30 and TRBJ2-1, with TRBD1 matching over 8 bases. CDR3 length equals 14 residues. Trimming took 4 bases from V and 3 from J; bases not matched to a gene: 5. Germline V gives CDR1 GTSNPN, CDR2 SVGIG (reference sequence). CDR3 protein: CAWTGGGGYNEQFF. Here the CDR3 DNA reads TGTGCCTGGACAGGGGGCGGCGGCTACAATGAGCAGTTCTTC.

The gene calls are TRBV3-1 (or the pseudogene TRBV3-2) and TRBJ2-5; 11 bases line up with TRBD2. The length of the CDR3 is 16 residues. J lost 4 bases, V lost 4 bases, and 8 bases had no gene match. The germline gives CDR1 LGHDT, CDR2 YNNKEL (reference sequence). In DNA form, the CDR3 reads TGTGCCAGCAGCCCATTTAGCGGGGGGGCCTCAGAGACCCAGTACTTC. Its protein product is CASSPFSGGASETQYF.

This CDR3 reads CASSFGLAGGQTQYF. The DNA for the CDR3 is TGTGCCAGCAGTTTCGGACTAGCGGGTGGTCAGACCCAGTACTTC. The rearrangement joins TRBV28 to TRBJ2-5; the match to TRBD2 covers 11 bases. With 3 bases clipped from V and 6 bases from J, the junction kept 6 bases outside the gene matches. The CDR3 consists of 15 residues. Germline CDR1 reads MDHEN; CDR2 reads SYDVKM.

CDR3 DNA: TGTGCCAGCAGTCCGGGGACCGCCTGGGCCGAGACCCAGTACTTC. This translates into CASSPGTAWAETQYF. The chain combines TRBV6-2 or TRBV6-3 with TRBJ2-5; possibly TRBD1 or TRBD2 for D (5 bases each). Trimming cost V 5 bases and J 5 bases, with 18 bases left between them. Germline CDR1 MNHEY, CDR2 SVGEGT. CDR3 size: 15 residues.

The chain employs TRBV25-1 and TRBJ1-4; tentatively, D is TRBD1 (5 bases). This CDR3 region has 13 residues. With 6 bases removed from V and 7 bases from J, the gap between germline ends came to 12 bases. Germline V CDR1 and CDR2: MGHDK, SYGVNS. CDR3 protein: CASSDPGAEKLFF. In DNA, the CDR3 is TGTGCCAGCAGCGACCCCGGGGCTGAAAAACTGTTTTTT.

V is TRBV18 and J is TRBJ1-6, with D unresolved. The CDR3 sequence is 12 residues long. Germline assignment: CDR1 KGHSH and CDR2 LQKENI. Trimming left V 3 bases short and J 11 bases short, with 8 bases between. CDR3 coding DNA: TGTGCCAGCTCACCTTCTACCCCACCCCTCCACTTT. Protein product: CASSPSTPPLHF.

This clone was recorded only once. DNA of the CDR3: TGTGCCAGCAGTTTAACCTCCACAGATACGCAGTATTTT. Its protein is CASSLTSTDTQYF. The chain carries TRBV6-4 and TRBJ2-3, with no clear D. Germline CDR1 MRHNA, CDR2 SNTAGT. This CDR3 region has 13 residues. Trimming stripped 5 bases from V and 2 bases from J, with 8 bases between.